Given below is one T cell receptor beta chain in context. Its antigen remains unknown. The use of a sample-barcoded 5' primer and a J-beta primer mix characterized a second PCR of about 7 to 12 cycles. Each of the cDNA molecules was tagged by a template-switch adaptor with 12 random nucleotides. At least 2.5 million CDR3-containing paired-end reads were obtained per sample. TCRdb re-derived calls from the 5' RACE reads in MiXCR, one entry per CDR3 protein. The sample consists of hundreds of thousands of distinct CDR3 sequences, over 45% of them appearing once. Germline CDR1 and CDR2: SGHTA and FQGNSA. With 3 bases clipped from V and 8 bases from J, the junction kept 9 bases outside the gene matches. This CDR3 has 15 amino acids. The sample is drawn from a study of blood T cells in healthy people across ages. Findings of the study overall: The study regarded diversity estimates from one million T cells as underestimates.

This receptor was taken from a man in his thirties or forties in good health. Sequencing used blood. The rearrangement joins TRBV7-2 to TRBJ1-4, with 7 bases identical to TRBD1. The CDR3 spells CASSFQQGTFEKLFF. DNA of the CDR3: TGTGCCAGCAGCTTTCAACAGGGGACATTCGAAAAACTGTTTTTT.